One and the same sample provided the 30 T cell receptor beta chains below, sequenced in a study of cytomegalovirus exposure and HLA in healthy donors. Produced via immunoSEQ multiplex PCR; TCRdb's table is partial and in-frame only. The table lists around 150,000 clones, approximately 82% of them singletons. The sample consisted of PBMCs. These receptors were collected from a man under 40 in good health and CMV-seropositive.

This clone is a singleton in its sample. DNA for the CDR3: TGTGCCAGTACCAGAACTAGCCAAAGCTCCTACGAGCAGTACTTC. This encodes CASTRTSQSSYEQYF. The chain joins TRBV11-1 to TRBJ2-7; weak D call: TRBD2 (6 bases). The CDR3 has 15 residues. Germline CDR1 is SGHAT and CDR2 is FQDESV (reference sequence). The ends were cut back, 9 bases at V and 0 bases at J, with 18 bases in the middle.

This clone was seen more than once but under ten times. This sequence joins TRBV14 and TRBJ1-4; TRBD1 matches at 9 bases. The CDR3 sequence is 15 residues long. Germline V lookup: CDR1 SGHDN, CDR2 FVKESK. V was pared by 3 bases and J by 7 bases, with 6 bases of the junction left unmatched. The DNA for the CDR3 is TGTGCCAGCAGCCAGAAACAGGGGGCAGGTGAAAAACTGTTTTTT. Protein product: CASSQKQGAGEKLFF.

This rearrangement joins TRBV6-1 to TRBJ2-7, with D perhaps matching TRBD1 (6 bases). Trimming shortened V by 7 bases and J by 3 bases, and 16 bases separated the two germline ends. Germline CDR1 is MNHNS and CDR2 is SASEGT. The CDR3 has 14 amino acids. As DNA, the CDR3 is TGTGCCAGCACCATAGAGGGGACATACTACGAGCAGTACTTC. Encoded protein: CASTIEGTYYEQYF.

In this sample, this clone turned up once. The chain has TRBV14 and TRBJ2-3; D is unresolved. The CDR3 consists of 11 residues. From germline, CDR1 is SGHDN and CDR2 FVKESK. Trimming left V 3 bases short and J 5 bases short, with 3 bases between. CDR3 protein: CASSHRDTQYF. In DNA form, the CDR3 reads TGTGCCAGCAGCCACCGAGATACGCAGTATTTT.

The CDR3 sequence: CASSPAGGPYNEQFF. In DNA form, the CDR3 reads TGTGCCAGCAGCCCCGCCGGGGGGCCCTACAATGAGCAGTTCTTC. The chain joins TRBV7-2 to TRBJ2-1; a weak D match, TRBD2 (7 bases). The CDR3 contains 15 residues. Trimming shortened V by 5 bases and J by 2 bases, and 13 bases separated the two germline ends. CDR1 is SGHTA and CDR2 is FQGNSA in the germline V gene.

The gene calls are TRBV6-1 and TRBJ1-5; no clear D. Germline V lookup: CDR1 MNHNS, CDR2 SASEGT. V was trimmed by 6 bases and J by 3 bases, leaving 12 bases between them. The CDR3 totals 14 residues. The CDR3 nucleotides are TGTGCCAGCAGGTGGGCACAAAACAATCAGCCCCAGCATTTT. Translated, it gives CASRWAQNNQPQHF.

The V call is TRBV18, the J call TRBJ1-3; D remains ambiguous. V lost 5 bases to trimming and J lost 3 bases, with 8 bases between them. Germline lookup yields CDR1 KGHSH and CDR2 LQKENI. The length of the CDR3 is 13 residues. The CDR3 loop reads CASSVSSGNTIYF. In nucleotides, the CDR3 is TGTGCCAGCTCAGTGTCGAGTGGAAACACCATATATTTT.

V is TRBV9 and J is TRBJ2-3; TRBD1 might be the D (5 bases). V was cut by 0 bases and J by 3 bases, with 8 bases left in between. The CDR3 totals 14 residues. Per the germline V gene, CDR1 is SGDLS and CDR2 is YYNGEE. CDR3 DNA sequence: TGTGCCAGCAGCGTAGGACAGCTAACAGATACGCAGTATTTT. Protein sequence: CASSVGQLTDTQYF.

The V call is TRBV9, the J call TRBJ1-1; D ambiguous. V lost 0 bases to trimming and J lost 0 bases, with 9 bases between them. Germline lookup yields CDR1 SGDLS and CDR2 YYNGEE. This CDR3 comprises 15 residues. The CDR3 DNA follows: TGTGCCAGCAGCGTAGATCCCGAGGTGAACACTGAAGCTTTCTTT. This codes for CASSVDPEVNTEAFF.

The chain uses TRBV9 and TRBJ2-7; D may be TRBD2 (6 bases). CDR1 and CDR2 (germline): SGDLS, YYNGEE. Trimming took off 0 bases at V and 5 bases at J, with 21 bases between the two ends. The CDR3 is 17 amino acids. Written as DNA, the CDR3 is TGTGCCAGCAGCGTAGGGCTAAGGAGGGAGGCCAGGGACGAGCAGTACTTC. This codes for CASSVGLRREARDEQYF.

This chain links TRBV6-5 with TRBJ2-6; possibly TRBD1 for D (6 bases). In germline, CDR1 is MNHEY, CDR2 SVGAGI. V was cut by 8 bases and J by 4 bases, with 15 bases left in between. This CDR3 has 15 residues. The DNA for the CDR3 is TGTGCCAGCCACCCCACAGGGAAAGGGGCCAACGTCCTGACTTTC. This translates into CASHPTGKGANVLTF.

The chain employs TRBV14 and TRBJ2-3, with TRBD2 identical over 10 bases. V shed 4 bases, J shed 6 bases, and the junction held 4 bases outside the gene matches. Germline V CDR1 and CDR2: SGHDN, FVKESK. The CDR3 sequence is 14 residues long. The CDR3 sequence is CASSPQRGGDTQYF. CDR3 bases: TGTGCCAGCAGCCCCCAGCGGGGGGGGGATACGCAGTATTTT. Full variable domain (outside the CDR3, taken from reference TRBV14 and TRBJ2-3): EAGVTQFPSHSVIEKGQTVTLRCDPISGHDNLYWYRRVMGKEIKFLLHFVKESKQDESGMPNNRFLAERTGGTYSTLKVQPAELEDSGVYFCASSPQRGGDTQYFGPGTRLTVL.

This clone was detected once. The J gene is TRBJ1-2, the V gene TRBV5-4; 9 positions agree with TRBD1. The trim removed 4 bases at V and 3 bases at J, leaving 4 bases unmatched. Germline V gives CDR1 SGHNT, CDR2 YYREEE (reference sequence). The CDR3 covers 14 residues. The CDR3 spells CASSAGQGDYGYTF. Here the CDR3 DNA reads TGTGCCAGCAGCGCGGGACAGGGAGACTATGGCTACACCTTC.

The chain links TRBV19 to TRBJ2-3, with D perhaps TRBD2 (6 bases). V was clipped by 5 bases and J by 2 bases, with 11 bases between them. CDR1 and CDR2 from the germline V gene are LNHDA and SQIVND (reference sequence). This CDR3 is 14 amino acids long. DNA of the CDR3: TGTGCCAGTAGTCGACTAGATCCCACAGATACGCAGTATTTT. Its protein product is CASSRLDPTDTQYF.

The chain links TRBV18 to TRBJ2-5; no clear D gene. Per germline, CDR1 KGHSH and CDR2 LQKENI. CDR3 length: 12 amino acids. V lost 2 bases and J lost 5, with 6 bases in between. The CDR3 DNA sequence: TGTGCCAGCTCACCAAACGAGGAGACCCAGTACTTC. Its translation is CASSPNEETQYF.

V gene TRBV10-1 combines with J gene TRBJ2-5, with a weak D call TRBD2 (7 bases). The CDR3 extends over 14 amino acids. The V and J ends lost 3 bases and 7 bases respectively, with 15 bases between them. In germline, CDR1 is WNHNN, CDR2 SYGVQD (reference sequence). The chain's CDR3 is CASSDGGSRGTQYF. The CDR3 nucleotides read TGCGCCAGCAGTGATGGCGGGAGCAGGGGGACCCAGTACTTC.

The chain uses TRBV7-2 and TRBJ1-2; TRBD1 might be the D (5 bases). With 2 bases removed from V and 7 bases from J, the gap between germline ends came to 20 bases. CDR3 length: 16 amino acids. Germline CDR1 and CDR2: SGHTA and FQGNSA. The CDR3 spells CASSLKGQGVYSGYTF. The DNA for the CDR3 is TGTGCCAGCAGCTTAAAGGGCCAAGGGGTCTACTCTGGCTACACCTTC.

CDR3 sequence (DNA): TGTGCCAGCAGCTTAGACTCTCCCCGGGGAGATACGCAGTATTTT. Translation gives CASSLDSPRGDTQYF. The V and J genes are TRBV7-9 and TRBJ2-3; a weak D match, TRBD2 (5 bases). Between the trimmed V and J ends, which lost 1 base and 5 bases, there was a span of 13 bases. Germline CDR1 reads SEHNR; CDR2 reads FQNEAQ (reference sequence). The CDR3 is made up of 15 amino acids. Filled out from reference TRBV7-9 and TRBJ2-3, the complete variable domain reads DTGVSQNPRHKITKRGQNVTFRCDPISEHNRLYWYRQTLGQGPEFLTYFQNEAQLEKSRLLSDRFSAERPKGSFSTLEIQRTEQGDSAMYLCASSLDSPRGDTQYFGPGTRLTVL.

This clone appeared a single time. This sequence joins TRBV7-3 and TRBJ2-2; 8 bases align to TRBD2. CDR3 length equals 14 residues. Germline values: CDR1 SGHTA, CDR2 FQGTGA. Trimming took 3 bases from V and 5 from J; bases not matched to a gene: 2. CDR3 in amino acids: CASSLGLGTGELFF. The CDR3 region has the DNA TGTGCCAGCAGCTTGGGACTAGGAACCGGGGAGCTGTTTTTT.

This clone was observed once. A much more abundant neighbour one base away suggests this may be a read error. For the CDR3, the DNA is TGCAGCGTTGTTTCGGGGAACACTGAAGCTTTCTTT. Protein product: CSVVSGNTEAFF. The genes are TRBV29-1 and TRBJ1-1, with D hard to call. The CDR3 runs to 12 residues. Trimming shortened V by 4 bases and J by 1 base, and 7 bases separated the two germline ends. Germline V gene sequence: CDR1 SQVTM, CDR2 ANQGSEA.

The chain is built from TRBV6-6 and TRBJ2-7; 9 nucleotides agree with TRBD1. Germline CDR1 reads MNHNY; CDR2 reads SVGAGI (reference sequence). The CDR3 has 15 amino acids. V lost 11 bases, J lost 3 bases, and 14 bases stayed unmatched. The chain's CDR3 is CAAGEPDRGDYEQYF. The DNA of the CDR3 is TGTGCCGCAGGCGAACCAGACAGGGGGGACTACGAGCAGTACTTC.

This clone appeared once. The gene calls are TRBV10-3 and TRBJ1-1; 8 bases are shared with TRBD1. J lost 4 bases, V lost 10 bases, and 11 bases had no gene match. CDR1 and CDR2 (germline): ENHRY, SYGVKD. CDR3 length: 14 residues. The CDR3, as DNA: TGTGCCACCAGAGGACAGGGCGGCGGCACTGAAGCTTTCTTT. Amino acids: CATRGQGGGTEAFF.

This clone has a handful of counts. The chain couples TRBV5-5 to TRBJ1-4, with D possibly being TRBD1 (5 bases). The CDR3 contains 16 residues. The V gene lost 3 bases and the J gene lost 6 bases, with 18 bases spanning the gap. CDR1 and CDR2 (germline): SGHKS, YYEKEE (reference sequence). The CDR3 DNA reads TGTGCCAGCAGCTCCTCCCTAGGGGAGGGAGATGAAAAACTGTTTTTT. This codes for CASSSSLGEGDEKLFF.

The CDR3 DNA follows: TGTGCCAGCAGCTTCCAGGTGGGCTCCTACGAGCAGTACTTC. It codes for CASSFQVGSYEQYF. V gene TRBV7-2 combines with J gene TRBJ2-7; D unclear. Trimming pared 3 bases from V and 0 bases from J, leaving 9 bases between. The germline gives CDR1 SGHTA, CDR2 FQGNSA. The CDR3 totals 14 residues.

The rearrangement links TRBV6-5 to TRBJ2-1; 8 positions match TRBD2. The CDR3 covers 15 residues. J was trimmed by 2 bases and V by 5 bases; bases with no gene match: 5. Germline V gene lookup returns CDR1 MNHEY and CDR2 SVGAGI. CDR3 DNA: TGTGCCAGCAGTGCCCCCGGGGGGGCCTACAATGAGCAGTTCTTC. It yields the protein CASSAPGGAYNEQFF.

The rearrangement links TRBV28 to TRBJ1-1; 8 positions agree with TRBD1. Germline V CDR1 and CDR2: MDHEN, SYDVKM. J was trimmed by 4 bases and V by 5 bases; bases with no gene match: 6. This CDR3 region has 14 residues. The CDR3 here is CASSLTGVPTEAFF. In DNA form, the CDR3 reads TGTGCCAGCAGTCTGACAGGGGTGCCCACTGAAGCTTTCTTT.

This chain connects TRBV9 to TRBJ1-3; 8 bases fit TRBD1. Germline lookup yields CDR1 SGDLS and CDR2 YYNGEE. Trimming at V came to 4 bases and at J to 0 bases, leaving 15 bases not matched to a gene. This CDR3 is built from 19 residues. CDR3 residues: CASSRWTGQGKYSGNTIYF. The CDR3 DNA is TGTGCCAGCAGCAGGTGGACTGGACAGGGAAAGTACTCTGGAAACACCATATATTTT. The complete variable domain, with remaining parts taken from reference TRBV9 and TRBJ1-3, reads DSGVTQTPKHLITATGQRVTLRCSPRSGDLSVYWYQQSLDQGLQFLIQYYNGEERAKGNILERFSAQQFPDLHSELNLSSLELGDSALYFCASSRWTGQGKYSGNTIYFGEGSWLTVV.

The gene calls are TRBV19 and TRBJ1-2; D remains unclear. Between the trimmed V and J ends, which lost 0 bases and 0 bases, there was a span of 14 bases. The CDR3 contains 17 residues. Germline V gives CDR1 LNHDA, CDR2 SQIVND (reference sequence). CDR3 sequence reads: CASSIDVPPTANYGYTF. The DNA of the CDR3 is TGTGCCAGTAGTATAGATGTCCCACCCACAGCTAACTATGGCTACACCTTC.

The gene calls are TRBV9 and TRBJ2-1, with 9 bases fitting TRBD2. The CDR3 contains 20 residues. CDR1 and CDR2 from the germline V gene are SGDLS and YYNGEE. V shed 4 bases, J shed 0 bases, and the junction held 17 bases outside the gene matches. CDR3 nucleotide sequence: TGTGCCAGCAGCCTCGGGCTAGCGGGGCTCTCGGGCCCCTCCTACAATGAGCAGTTCTTC. Amino acids: CASSLGLAGLSGPSYNEQFF. The whole variable domain, remainder taken from reference TRBV9 and TRBJ2-1, is DSGVTQTPKHLITATGQRVTLRCSPRSGDLSVYWYQQSLDQGLQFLIQYYNGEERAKGNILERFSAQQFPDLHSELNLSSLELGDSALYFCASSLGLAGLSGPSYNEQFFGPGTRLTVL.

The gene calls are TRBV19 and TRBJ1-5; no clear D gene. Germline CDR1 is LNHDA and CDR2 is SQIVND (reference sequence). This CDR3 contains 15 residues. V lost 11 bases and J lost 1, with 18 bases in between. CDR3 region: CAVQSGRISNQPQHF. In DNA form, the CDR3 reads TGTGCCGTACAGAGCGGACGGATAAGCAATCAGCCCCAGCATTTT.